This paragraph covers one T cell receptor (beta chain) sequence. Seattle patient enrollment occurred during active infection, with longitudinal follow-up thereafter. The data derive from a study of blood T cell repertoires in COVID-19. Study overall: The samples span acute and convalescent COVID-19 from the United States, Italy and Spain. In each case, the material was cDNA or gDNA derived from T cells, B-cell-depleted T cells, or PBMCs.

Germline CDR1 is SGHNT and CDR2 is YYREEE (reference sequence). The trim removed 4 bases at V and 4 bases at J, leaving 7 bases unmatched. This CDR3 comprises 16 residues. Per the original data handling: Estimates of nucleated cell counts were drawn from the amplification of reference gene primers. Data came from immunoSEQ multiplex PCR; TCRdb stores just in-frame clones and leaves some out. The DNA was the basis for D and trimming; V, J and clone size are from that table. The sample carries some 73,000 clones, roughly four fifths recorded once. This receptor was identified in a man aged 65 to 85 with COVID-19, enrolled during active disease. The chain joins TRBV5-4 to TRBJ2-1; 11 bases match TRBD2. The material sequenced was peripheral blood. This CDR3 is CASSGGTSGFYNEQFF. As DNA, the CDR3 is TGTGCCAGCAGCGGGGGGACTAGCGGATTTTACAATGAGCAGTTCTTC.